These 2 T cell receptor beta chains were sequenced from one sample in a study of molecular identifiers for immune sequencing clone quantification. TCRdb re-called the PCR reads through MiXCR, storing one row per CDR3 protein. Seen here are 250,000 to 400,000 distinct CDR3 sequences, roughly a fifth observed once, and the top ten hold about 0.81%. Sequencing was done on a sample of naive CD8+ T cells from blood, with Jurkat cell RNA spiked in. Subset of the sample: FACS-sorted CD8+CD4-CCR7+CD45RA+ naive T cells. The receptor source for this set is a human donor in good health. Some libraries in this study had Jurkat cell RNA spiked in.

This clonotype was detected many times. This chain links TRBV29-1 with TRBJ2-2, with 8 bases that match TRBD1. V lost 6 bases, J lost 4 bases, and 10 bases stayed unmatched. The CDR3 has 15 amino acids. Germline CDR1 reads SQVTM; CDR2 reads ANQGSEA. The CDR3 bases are TGCAGCGTAAGAACAGGACAGGGTTTCACCGGGGAGCTGTTTTTT. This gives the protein CSVRTGQGFTGELFF.

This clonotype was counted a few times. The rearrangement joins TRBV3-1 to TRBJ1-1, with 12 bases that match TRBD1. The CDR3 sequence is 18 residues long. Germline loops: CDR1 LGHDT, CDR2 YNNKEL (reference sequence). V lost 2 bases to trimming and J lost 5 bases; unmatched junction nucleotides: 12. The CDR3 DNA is TGTGCCAGCAGCCAATCGTTGGAGGGACAGGGGGCTTGGACTGAAGCTTTCTTT. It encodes CASSQSLEGQGAWTEAFF.